This entry lists 6 T cell receptor beta chains sequenced from one sample in a study of T-cell reconstitution after alpha-beta-depleted transplantation in children. Unique molecular identifiers were used in preparing the TCRbeta library. A single record per CDR3 protein comes from TCRdb applying MiXCR to the PCR reads. The sample has roughly 220,000 distinct CDR3 sequences, around 7.7% seen once. The sequences come from PBMCs, mostly from graft donor cells, collected 360 days after TCRalphabeta/CD19-depleted stem cell transplant. Receptor source: a male patient between 2 and 9 years old who had a stem cell transplant for acute myeloid leukemia, so the T cells may come from the graft donor.

The chain is built from TRBV27 and TRBJ1-5, with 8 bases aligning to TRBD1. Trimming took 5 bases from V and 6 from J; bases not matched to a gene: 9. CDR1 MNHEY and CDR2 SMNVEV come from the germline V gene (reference sequence). The CDR3 covers 15 residues. The CDR3 loop reads CASSLFGQGRQPQHF. CDR3 coding DNA: TGTGCCAGCAGTCTGTTCGGACAGGGACGTCAGCCCCAGCATTTT.

This clonotype was picked up a small number of times. The chain uses TRBV18 and TRBJ1-2; D is unresolved. The V end was cut by 2 bases, the J end by 2 bases, with 9 bases between. Germline loops: CDR1 KGHSH, CDR2 LQKENI. The CDR3 loop spans 14 amino acids. This chain's CDR3 is CASSPSDPNYGYTF. The DNA for the CDR3 is TGTGCCAGCTCACCATCAGACCCCAACTATGGCTACACCTTC. The complete variable domain, with remaining parts taken from reference TRBV18 and TRBJ1-2, reads NAGVMQNPRHLVRRRGQEARLRCSPMKGHSHVYWYRQLPEEGLKFMVYLQKENIIDESGMPKERFSAEFPKEGPSILRIQQVVRGDSAAYFCASSPSDPNYGYTFGSGTRLTVV.

V is TRBV27 and J is TRBJ1-4; D unclear. CDR3 length: 14 amino acids. Trimming took 3 bases from V and 8 from J, leaving 13 bases between them. From germline, CDR1 is MNHEY and CDR2 SMNVEV (reference sequence). CDR3 bases: TGTGCCAGCAGTTTGGGCCCGCGAACGGAAAAACTGTTTTTT. Protein: CASSLGPRTEKLFF.

This clonotype was detected ten times or more. The CDR3 is CASSLALGLAGGAYNEQFF. In DNA form, the CDR3 reads TGTGCCAGCAGCTTGGCCTTGGGACTAGCGGGCGGAGCCTACAATGAGCAGTTCTTC. This chain joins TRBV5-4 and TRBJ2-1; 12 bases align to TRBD2. V shed 0 bases and J 2 bases; nucleotides not matched to a gene: 9. CDR1 is SGHNT, CDR2 YYREEE, per germline (reference sequence). The CDR3 length is 19 residues.

Many counts were recorded for this clonotype. The chain has TRBV12-3 or TRBV12-4 and TRBJ2-1, with D perhaps TRBD1 (6 bases). The V end was cut by 5 bases, the J end by 3 bases, with 11 bases between. The CDR3 totals 14 residues. The CDR3 coding sequence is TGTGCCAGCAGTCCGAGACAGGTCTACAATGAGCAGTTCTTC. It codes for CASSPRQVYNEQFF.

In its sample, this clonotype was seen many times. The chain is built from TRBV5-1 and TRBJ1-2, with D tentatively TRBD1 (5 bases). Trimming removed 3 bases at V and 4 bases at J, with 10 bases between. The CDR3 has 13 amino acids. The germline gives CDR1 SGHRS, CDR2 YFSETQ. The CDR3 reads CASSSQVRYGYTF. The DNA of the CDR3 is TGCGCCAGCAGCTCACAGGTCCGCTATGGCTACACCTTC.